These 7 T cell receptor beta chains originate from one sample sequenced in a study of Ad26.COV2.S vaccination and SARS-CoV-2 variants. Profiling relied on immunoSEQ multiplex PCR, and the TCRdb table lists in-frame clones only, not all of them. The repertoire holds about 350,000 clones, with under 95% as singletons. Sequences were derived from peripheral blood, sampled after recovery from COVID-19. Receptor source: a human donor who had recovered from COVID-19.

The sample holds one count of this clone. This rearrangement joins TRBV10-1 to TRBJ2-7; a possible D gene is TRBD1 (6 bases). The germline gives CDR1 WNHNN, CDR2 SYGVQD (reference sequence). The CDR3 covers 14 residues. V shed 8 bases and J shed 4 bases, with 18 bases lying between them. DNA of the CDR3: TGCGCCAGCTCTAAAAGGGACATCCCGTACGAGCAGTACTTC. It yields the protein CASSKRDIPYEQYF.

V gene TRBV27 combines with J gene TRBJ2-1, with D possibly matching TRBD2 (6 bases). CDR1 and CDR2 from the germline V gene are MNHEY and SMNVEV (reference sequence). This CDR3 spans 13 amino acids. Trimming pared 6 bases from V and 9 bases from J, leaving 15 bases between. The CDR3 here is CASRNLARIEQFF. CDR3 coding DNA: TGTGCCAGCAGAAATCTAGCGCGGATTGAGCAGTTCTTC.

This clone showed up just once. The CDR3 region is CASSLAGGGANTGELFF. Here the CDR3 DNA reads TGCGCCAGCAGCTTGGCGGGCGGGGGTGCGAACACCGGGGAGCTGTTTTTT. The chain recombines TRBV5-1 with TRBJ2-2; 7 bases are a match to TRBD2. Trimming took 0 bases from V and 0 from J; bases not matched to a gene: 5. This CDR3 spans 17 amino acids. In germline, CDR1 is SGHRS, CDR2 YFSETQ.

The rearrangement joins TRBV5-3 to TRBJ2-7; D is possibly TRBD2 (5 bases). TRBV5-3 is an ORF, with its function uncertain. Trimming shortened V by 4 bases and J by 3 bases, and 17 bases separated the two germline ends. CDR3 length: 15 amino acids. The CDR3: CARSLIPDGIYEQYF. The CDR3 nucleotides are TGTGCCAGAAGCCTGATCCCCGACGGGATCTACGAGCAGTACTTC.

J is TRBJ1-1 and V is TRBV11-2; TRBD1 might be the D (5 bases). CDR1 and CDR2 (germline): SGHAT, FQNNGV. The CDR3 extends over 12 amino acids. Trimming left V 5 bases short and J 8 bases short, with 12 bases between. CDR3 protein: CASSAGTAEAFF. CDR3 coding DNA: TGTGCCAGCAGCGCCGGGACTGCAGAAGCTTTCTTT.

The rearrangement joins TRBV6-6 to TRBJ1-2; D not certain. Trimming took 6 bases from V and 2 from J, leaving 10 bases between them. CDR1 and CDR2 (germline): MNHNY, SVGAGI (reference sequence). The CDR3 is made up of 13 amino acids. The CDR3 sequence is CASSQLENYGYTF. As DNA, the CDR3 is TGTGCCAGCAGCCAGTTAGAGAACTATGGCTACACCTTC.

This clone was seen once. The J gene is TRBJ2-5, the V gene TRBV19, with D maybe TRBD2 (6 bases). The germline CDR1 and CDR2 sequences are LNHDA and SQIVND (reference sequence). CDR3 size: 14 residues. The V end was cut by 3 bases, the J end by 2 bases, with 10 bases between. The CDR3 DNA reads as TGTGCCAGTAGTATTTGGGGGGTACAAGAGACCCAGTACTTC. It yields the protein CASSIWGVQETQYF.